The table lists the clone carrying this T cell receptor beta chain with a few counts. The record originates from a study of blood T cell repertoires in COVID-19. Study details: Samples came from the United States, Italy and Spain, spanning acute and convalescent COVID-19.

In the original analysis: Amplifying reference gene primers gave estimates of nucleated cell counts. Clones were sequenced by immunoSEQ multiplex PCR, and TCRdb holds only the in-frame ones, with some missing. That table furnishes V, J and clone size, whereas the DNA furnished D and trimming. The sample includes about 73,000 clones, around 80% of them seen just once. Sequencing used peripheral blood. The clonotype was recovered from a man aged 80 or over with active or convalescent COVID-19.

CDR3 sequence: CASSRASAASGNTIYF. CDR3 nucleotides: TGTGCCAGCAGCCGAGCGAGCGCTGCCTCTGGAAACACCATATATTTT. The chain joins TRBV7-9 to TRBJ1-3; D not resolved. Germline V gene sequence: CDR1 SEHNR, CDR2 FQNEAQ (reference sequence). V was pared by 5 bases and J by 0 bases, with 14 bases between. This CDR3 is 16 amino acids long.